This T cell receptor beta chain was documented in a study of response to subunit inactivated influenza vaccine (dated by TCRdb to between 2017 and 2018). As for the study more broadly: Deep quantitative profiling of the T cell receptor repertoire was used in the study to follow responses to a trivalent subunit inactivated influenza vaccine.

This clonotype was observed a few times. This clone's antigen is unknown. Base qualities are not provided; no much larger clone lies one nucleotide away. Libraries were constructed by RT-PCR. Sequencing used an Illumina HiSeq 2500. Clones were called with MiXCR by TCRdb after fastp trimmed the public reads at Q25, and only in-frame beta chains were retained. CDR3 protein duplicates are merged, each entry listing the most common genes and DNA. This sample is represented by hundreds of thousands of distinct CDR3 sequences; about 10% of them were singletons. The ten most abundant clones make up roughly 12% of the sample. The time point label of this sample denotes: 40 to 45 days after influenza vaccine administration. Here is what the overall study found, with its caveats: According to the authors, only a limited number of new T cells may be recruited by each seasonal influenza vaccination.

Trimming removed 3 bases from V and 5 bases from J, leaving 11 bases between the germline ends. Its CDR3 holds 13 amino acids, cysteine through phenylalanine. Here the CDR3 DNA is all that survives: 39 bases in frame from base 1. CDR1 and CDR2 were assigned from the germline V gene as SGHRS and YFSETQ. This clonotype originated in a man aged 45-65 years who received an inactivated influenza vaccine. Donor details come from another sample of the same person, matched by shared clones. The specimen comprised PBMCs from blood, sampled 40 to 50 days after vaccination. The V and J genes are TRBV5-1 and TRBJ1-2, with TRBD1 tentatively as D gene (6 bases match). CDR3 reads: CASSSTGLYGYTF. The DNA sequence follows: TGCGCCAGCAGCTCCACAGGGCTTTATGGCTACACCTTC.